This TCR beta chain was profiled in a study of blood T cell repertoires in COVID-19 (dated by TCRdb to about 2020). Some background on the complete study: The collaborator samples originated in the United States, Italy and Spain and spanned the acute and convalescent phases of COVID-19. The material from the prospective study consisted of cDNA or gDNA derived from T cells, B-cell-depleted T cells, or PBMCs. The dataset comprised deeply sampled blood TCRbeta repertoires from subjects exposed to, actively infected with, or recovered from COVID-19. The repertoires were released in a freely available public database intended as a resource for research on the immune response to SARS-CoV-2. Samples were obtained from the ongoing ImmuneRACE study (first 160 participants) and from 1,000 to 1,500 subjects provided by 6 global collaborators. Sample metadata almost always included a de-identified subject ID, COVID-19 status, age in years and sex. HLA class I and class II types, where available, came from metadata supplied by the sample provider rather than from assay-based typing. What the authors observed across the whole study: How much clinical and demographic metadata was included differed by source and by participant, and the metadata was provided uncurated.

One collaborating source in Seattle enrolled patients while the patients were actively infected and followed the patients over time throughout the course of disease. Collaborating institutions collected whole blood in K2EDTA tubes following their own protocols. For TCRbeta analysis, collaborators shipped samples in one of three forms: frozen whole blood, isolated PBMCs, or DNA extracted from either of those sample types. Inclusive of the bounding cysteine and phenylalanine, the CDR3 is 15 residues long. Of all the DNA, just the CDR3 is kept, 45 bases in frame from base 1. Germline trimming amounts to 7 bases on V and 7 bases on J, with 11 as the count of junction bases outside the gene matches. Concerning this clone itself: Its antigen specificity is not known. No base quality information exists; no much larger clone differs at one position.

TCRbeta CDR3 regions were amplified from genomic DNA using the immunoSEQ Assay, a bias-controlled multiplex PCR. The authors processed their data as follows. Within the assay, amplification of reference gene primers was used to estimate how many nucleated cells each sample contained. To quantify the absolute abundance of each unique TCRbeta CDR3 rearrangement, sequence reads were collapsed and filtered. For each sample, productive Simpson clonality was calculated as the square root of Simpson's diversity index across productive rearrangements. TCRdb's version of the immuneACCESS table is confined to in-frame rearrangements and falls short of the full clone set. An unresolved V gene accounts for under half of the shortfall where checked; the remainder is of unknown origin. That table supplies the V and J calls and clone size; D and trimming were determined from the DNA. The sample table shows 250,000 or so clones, and 90% are seen once. The ten largest clones represent about 2.5% of the sample.

Sequenced input: peripheral blood. The TCR sequence derives from a man between 25 and 39 years old with COVID-19, enrolled during active disease. This sequence uses TRBV23-1 and TRBJ1-4, and 8 junction bases match TRBD1. TRBV23-1 is identified as an open reading frame with a role that is uncertain. DNA sequence: TGCGCCAGCACCGGACCCAGGGGGCGTGCTGAAAAACTGTTTTTT. Translated, it gives CASTGPRGRAEKLFF.